This T cell receptor (beta chain) was captured in a study of blood T cell repertoires in COVID-19. In the study overall: PBMCs, B-cell-depleted T cells, or T cells provided the cDNA or gDNA that made up the material.

Libraries were prepared by immunoSEQ multiplex PCR; TCRdb keeps only in-frame clonotypes and omits some of them. The sample lists around 170,000 clones, about four fifths occurring once. V lost 4 bases to trimming and J lost 5 bases; unmatched junction nucleotides: 9. Germline V lookup: CDR1 SGHNT, CDR2 YYREEE (reference sequence). This CDR3 has 17 amino acids. J is TRBJ2-3 and V is TRBV5-4, with TRBD2 matching over 14 bases. This receptor was obtained from a man between 65 and 80 years old who had recovered from COVID-19. Sequenced material: peripheral blood. CDR3 bases: TGTGCCAGCAGCGTGGGACTAGCGGGAGTAGGTGGAGATACGCAGTATTTT. Protein product: CASSVGLAGVGGDTQYF.